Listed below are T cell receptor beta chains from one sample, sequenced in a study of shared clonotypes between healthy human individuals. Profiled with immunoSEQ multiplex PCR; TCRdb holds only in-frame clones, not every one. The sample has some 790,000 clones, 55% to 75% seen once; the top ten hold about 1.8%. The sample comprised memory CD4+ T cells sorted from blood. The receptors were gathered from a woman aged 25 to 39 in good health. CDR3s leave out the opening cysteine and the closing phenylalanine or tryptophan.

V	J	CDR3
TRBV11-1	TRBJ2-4	ASSLEEPTIQY
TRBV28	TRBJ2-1	ASSSYAGTSYNEQF
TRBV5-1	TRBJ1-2	ASSWGQEQGGYT
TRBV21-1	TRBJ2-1	ASSQSRTGGQF
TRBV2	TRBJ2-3	ASNSGPSTDTQY
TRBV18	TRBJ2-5	ASSMAQGQTQY
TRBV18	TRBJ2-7	ASSANSYEQY
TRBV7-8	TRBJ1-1	ASSPGREWNTEAF
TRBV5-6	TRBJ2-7	ASSLAPQTISYEQY
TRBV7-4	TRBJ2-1	ASSWGDTINNEQF
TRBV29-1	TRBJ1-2	SVGTGAPRGYT
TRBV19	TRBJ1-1	ASSILTQNTEAF
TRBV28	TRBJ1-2	ASTRDIKIYGYT
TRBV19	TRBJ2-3	ASKYGQDGNTQY
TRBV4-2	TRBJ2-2	ASSLSLAGGSTGELF
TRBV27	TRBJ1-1	ASSLSGPRGFGAF